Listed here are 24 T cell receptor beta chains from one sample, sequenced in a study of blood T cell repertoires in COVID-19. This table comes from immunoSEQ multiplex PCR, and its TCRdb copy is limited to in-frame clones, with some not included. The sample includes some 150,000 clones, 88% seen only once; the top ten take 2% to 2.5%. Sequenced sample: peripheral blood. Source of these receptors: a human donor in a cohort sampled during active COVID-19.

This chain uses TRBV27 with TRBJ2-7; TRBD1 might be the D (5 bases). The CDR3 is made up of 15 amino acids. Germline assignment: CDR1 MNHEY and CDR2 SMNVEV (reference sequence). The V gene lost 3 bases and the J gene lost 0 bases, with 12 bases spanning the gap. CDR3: CASSFDSLTSYEQYF. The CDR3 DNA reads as TGTGCCAGCAGTTTCGACAGCCTAACCTCCTACGAGCAGTACTTC.

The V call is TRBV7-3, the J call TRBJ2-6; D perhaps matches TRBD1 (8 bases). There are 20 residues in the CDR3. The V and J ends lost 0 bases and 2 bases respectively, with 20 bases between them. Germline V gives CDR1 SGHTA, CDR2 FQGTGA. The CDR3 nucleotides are TGTGCCAGCAGCTTAACCGCGCGGACAGGGAGGGCTGCTGGGGCCAACGTCCTGACTTTC. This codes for CASSLTARTGRAAGANVLTF.

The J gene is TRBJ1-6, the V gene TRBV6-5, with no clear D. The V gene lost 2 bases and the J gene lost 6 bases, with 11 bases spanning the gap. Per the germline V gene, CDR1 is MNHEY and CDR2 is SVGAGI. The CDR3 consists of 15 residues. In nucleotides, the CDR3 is TGTGCCAGCAGTTACCCAAGCGGCGGTAATTCACCCCTCCACTTT. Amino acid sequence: CASSYPSGGNSPLHF.

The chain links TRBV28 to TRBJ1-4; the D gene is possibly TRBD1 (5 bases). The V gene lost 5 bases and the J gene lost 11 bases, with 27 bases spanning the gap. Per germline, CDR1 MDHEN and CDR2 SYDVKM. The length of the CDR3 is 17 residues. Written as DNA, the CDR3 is TGTGCCAGCAGTCGCGGATCGGTGCCAGGGCAAGAAGGGAAACTGTTTTTT. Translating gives CASSRGSVPGQEGKLFF.

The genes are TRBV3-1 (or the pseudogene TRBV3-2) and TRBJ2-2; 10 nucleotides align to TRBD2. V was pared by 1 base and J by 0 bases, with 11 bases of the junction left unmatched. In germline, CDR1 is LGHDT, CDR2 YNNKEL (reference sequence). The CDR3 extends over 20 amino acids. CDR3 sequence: CASSQGLAGGHYANTGELFF. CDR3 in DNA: TGTGCCAGCAGCCAAGGATTAGCGGGGGGTCACTACGCGAACACCGGGGAGCTGTTTTTT.

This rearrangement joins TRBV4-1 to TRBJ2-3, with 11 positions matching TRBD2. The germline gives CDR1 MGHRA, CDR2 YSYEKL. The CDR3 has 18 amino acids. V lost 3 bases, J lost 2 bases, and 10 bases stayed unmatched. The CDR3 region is CASSQDLTSGTVTDTQYF. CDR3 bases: TGCGCCAGCAGCCAGGATTTGACTAGCGGGACTGTCACAGATACGCAGTATTTT.

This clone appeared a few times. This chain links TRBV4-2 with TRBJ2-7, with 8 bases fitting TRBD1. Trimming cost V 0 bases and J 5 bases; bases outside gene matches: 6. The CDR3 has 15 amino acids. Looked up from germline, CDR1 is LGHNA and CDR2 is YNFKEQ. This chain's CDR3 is CASSQDRRQGNEQYF. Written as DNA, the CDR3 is TGTGCCAGCAGCCAAGACCGGAGACAGGGGAACGAGCAGTACTTC.

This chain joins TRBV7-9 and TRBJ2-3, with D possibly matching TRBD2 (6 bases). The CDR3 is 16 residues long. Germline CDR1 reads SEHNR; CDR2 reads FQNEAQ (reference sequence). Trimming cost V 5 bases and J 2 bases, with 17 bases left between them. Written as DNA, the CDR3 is TGTGCCAGCAGCCCGCTAGGAGGGATGCACACAGATACGCAGTATTTT. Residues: CASSPLGGMHTDTQYF.

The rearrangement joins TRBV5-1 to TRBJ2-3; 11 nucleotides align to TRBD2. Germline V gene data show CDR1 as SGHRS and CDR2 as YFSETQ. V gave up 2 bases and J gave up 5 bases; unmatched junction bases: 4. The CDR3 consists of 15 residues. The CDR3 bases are TGCGCCAGCAGCTTTAGCGGGGGGGCTTTAGATACGCAGTATTTT. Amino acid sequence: CASSFSGGALDTQYF.

This CDR3 is CACNGGPGGGYTF. CDR3 bases: TGTGCCTGCAATGGGGGGCCCGGGGGGGGCTACACCTTC. The V gene is TRBV6-5, the J gene TRBJ1-2; D is perhaps TRBD1 (6 bases). The CDR3 is 13 amino acids. Looked up from germline, CDR1 is MNHEY and CDR2 is SVGAGI. With 11 bases removed from V and 8 bases from J, the gap between germline ends came to 21 bases.

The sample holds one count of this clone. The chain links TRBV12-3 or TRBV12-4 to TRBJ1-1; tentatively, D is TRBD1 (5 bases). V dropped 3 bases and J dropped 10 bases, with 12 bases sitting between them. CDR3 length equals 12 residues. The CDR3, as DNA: TGTGCCAGCAGTTTCTTTCGGGGGATAGCTTTCTTT. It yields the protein CASSFFRGIAFF.

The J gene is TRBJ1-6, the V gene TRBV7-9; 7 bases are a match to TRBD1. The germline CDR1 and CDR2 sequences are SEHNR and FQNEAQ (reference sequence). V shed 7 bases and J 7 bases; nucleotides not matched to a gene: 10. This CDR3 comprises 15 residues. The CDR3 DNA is TGTGCCAGCATTCCACCGGGGACAGCCAATTCACCCCTCCACTTT. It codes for CASIPPGTANSPLHF. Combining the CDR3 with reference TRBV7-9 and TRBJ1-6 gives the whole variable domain DTGVSQNPRHKITKRGQNVTFRCDPISEHNRLYWYRQTLGQGPEFLTYFQNEAQLEKSRLLSDRFSAERPKGSFSTLEIQRTEQGDSAMYLCASIPPGTANSPLHFGNGTRLTVT.

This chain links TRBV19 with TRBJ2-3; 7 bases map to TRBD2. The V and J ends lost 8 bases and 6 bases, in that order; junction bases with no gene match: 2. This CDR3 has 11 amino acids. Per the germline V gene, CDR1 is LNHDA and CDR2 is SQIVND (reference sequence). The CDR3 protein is CASSSGDTQYF. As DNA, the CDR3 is TGTGCCAGTTCTAGCGGTGATACGCAGTATTTT.

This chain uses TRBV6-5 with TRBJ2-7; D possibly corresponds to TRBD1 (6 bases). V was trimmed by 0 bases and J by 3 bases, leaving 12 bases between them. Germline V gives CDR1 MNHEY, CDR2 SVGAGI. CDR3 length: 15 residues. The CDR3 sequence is CASSYSMDRDYEQYF. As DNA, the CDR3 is TGTGCCAGCAGTTACTCGATGGACAGAGACTACGAGCAGTACTTC.

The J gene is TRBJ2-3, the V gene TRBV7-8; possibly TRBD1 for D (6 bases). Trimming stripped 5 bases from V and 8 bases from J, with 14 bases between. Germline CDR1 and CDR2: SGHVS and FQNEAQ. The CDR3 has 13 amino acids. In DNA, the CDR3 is TGTGCCAGCAGCGTTGAAGGGGGAGCTACGCAGTATTTT. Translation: CASSVEGGATQYF.

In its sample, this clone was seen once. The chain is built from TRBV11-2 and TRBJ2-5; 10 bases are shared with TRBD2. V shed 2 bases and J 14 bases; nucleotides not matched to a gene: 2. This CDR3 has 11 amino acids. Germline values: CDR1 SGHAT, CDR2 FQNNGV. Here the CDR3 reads CASSLSGGVYF. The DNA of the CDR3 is TGTGCCAGCAGCTTAAGCGGGGGGGTTTACTTC.

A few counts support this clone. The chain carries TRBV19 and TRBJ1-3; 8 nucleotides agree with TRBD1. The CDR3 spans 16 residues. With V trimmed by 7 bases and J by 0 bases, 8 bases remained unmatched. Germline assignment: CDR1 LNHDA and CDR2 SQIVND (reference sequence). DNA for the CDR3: TGTGCCAGTACCTCGACAGGGGAACCCTCTGGAAACACCATATATTTT. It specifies CASTSTGEPSGNTIYF.

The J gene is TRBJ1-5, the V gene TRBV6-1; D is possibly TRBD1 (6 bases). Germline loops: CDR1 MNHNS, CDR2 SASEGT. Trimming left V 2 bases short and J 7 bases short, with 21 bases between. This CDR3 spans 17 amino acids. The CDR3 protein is CASSERGPVTGNQPQHF. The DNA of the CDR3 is TGTGCCAGCAGTGAAAGAGGCCCCGTAACAGGGAACCAGCCCCAGCATTTT.

This chain's CDR3 is CATILLLAGRGSYNEQFF. The CDR3 nucleotides read TGTGCCACCATACTCCTATTAGCGGGGAGAGGGTCCTACAATGAGCAGTTCTTC. The chain carries TRBV2 and TRBJ2-1, with TRBD2 identical over 8 bases. The germline V gene encodes CDR1 SNHLY and CDR2 FYNNEI. The CDR3 contains 18 residues. With V trimmed by 10 bases and J by 1 base, 18 bases remained unmatched.

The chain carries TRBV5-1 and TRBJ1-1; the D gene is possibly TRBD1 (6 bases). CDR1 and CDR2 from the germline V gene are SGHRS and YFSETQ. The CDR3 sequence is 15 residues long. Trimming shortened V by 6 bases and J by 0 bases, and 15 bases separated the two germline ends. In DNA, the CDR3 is TGCGCCAGCACTCGTCAGGGGACACTGAACACTGAAGCTTTCTTT. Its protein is CASTRQGTLNTEAFF.

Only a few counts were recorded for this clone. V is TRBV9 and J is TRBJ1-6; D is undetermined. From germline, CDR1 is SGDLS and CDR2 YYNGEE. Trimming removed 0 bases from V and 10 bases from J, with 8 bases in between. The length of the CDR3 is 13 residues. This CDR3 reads CASSVALQSPLHF. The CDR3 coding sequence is TGTGCCAGCAGCGTAGCCCTTCAGTCACCCCTCCACTTT.

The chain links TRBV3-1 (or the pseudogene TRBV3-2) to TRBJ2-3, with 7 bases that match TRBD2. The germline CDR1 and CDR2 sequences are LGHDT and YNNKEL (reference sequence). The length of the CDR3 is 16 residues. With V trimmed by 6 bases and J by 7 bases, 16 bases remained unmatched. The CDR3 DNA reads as TGTGCCAGCAGATATGACGAGTGGCGGGAGATTTATACGCAGTATTTT. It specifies CASRYDEWREIYTQYF.

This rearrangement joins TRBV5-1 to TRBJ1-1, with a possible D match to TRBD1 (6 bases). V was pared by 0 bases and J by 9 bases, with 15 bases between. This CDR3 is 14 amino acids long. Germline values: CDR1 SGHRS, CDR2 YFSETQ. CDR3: CASSLGWTEGKAFF. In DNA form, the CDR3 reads TGCGCCAGCAGCTTGGGCTGGACAGAGGGGAAAGCTTTCTTT.

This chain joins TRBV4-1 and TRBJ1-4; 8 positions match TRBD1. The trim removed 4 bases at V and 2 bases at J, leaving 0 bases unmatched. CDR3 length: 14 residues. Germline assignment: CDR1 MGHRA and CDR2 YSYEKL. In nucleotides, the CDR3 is TGCGCCAGCAGCCGGACAGGGACTAATGAAAAACTGTTTTTT. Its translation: CASSRTGTNEKLFF.